This T cell receptor (beta chain) was recorded in a study of cytomegalovirus exposure and HLA in healthy donors. Germline V gene data show CDR1 as SGHDT and CDR2 as YYEEEE. V was clipped by 1 base and J by 11 bases, with 17 bases between them. This CDR3 is built from 14 residues. It was with 60 Vbeta and 13 Jbeta primers that the PCR ran. Clones were read by immunoSEQ multiplex PCR, and TCRdb kept only the in-frame ones, dropping some. This table holds 150,000 to 200,000 clones, 70% to 90% found once. The genes are TRBV5-6 and TRBJ2-3; D unclear. Sequenced input: PBMCs. The source is a man in his late teens or twenties in good health and CMV-seropositive. The chain's CDR3 is CASSLLSAAMVQYF. In nucleotides, the CDR3 is TGTGCCAGCAGCTTGTTAAGCGCGGCGATGGTGCAGTATTTT.